These 7 T cell receptor beta chains share one sample of origin, sequenced in a study of shared clonotypes between healthy human individuals. Repertoires were generated with immunoSEQ multiplex PCR, while TCRdb's copy carries only in-frame clones and drops some. The sample records roughly 1,600,000 clones, 98% being singletons. The sequenced sample consisted of naive CD4+ T cells sorted from blood. Subset here: CD45RA+ positively selected. The receptors stem from a man aged 30-40 years in good health.

The CDR3 loop is CASSTRRTSTSNTGELFF. CDR3 nucleotides: TGTGCCAGCAGCACCCGGAGGACGTCTACCTCGAACACCGGGGAGCTGTTTTTT. V usage is TRBV7-9 and J usage is TRBJ2-2; D is possibly TRBD2 (5 bases). The ends were cut back, 5 bases at V and 0 bases at J, with 19 bases in the middle. CDR3 length: 18 residues. Germline V gene lookup returns CDR1 SEHNR and CDR2 FQNEAQ (reference sequence).

In its sample, this clone was seen once. Other DNA variants within this sample encode the same CDR3. The chain recombines TRBV5-1 with TRBJ2-7; 9 nucleotides align to TRBD2. The J segment lost 4 bases and the V segment lost 0 bases, leaving 5 bases of the junction unmatched. The CDR3 is 15 residues long. The V gene's germline CDR1 is SGHRS and CDR2 YFSETQ. The CDR3 DNA reads TGCGCCAGCAGCTTGGTGGTAGCGGGAGATTACGAGCAGTACTTC. Its protein product is CASSLVVAGDYEQYF.

The chain couples TRBV30 to TRBJ1-3; no clear D gene. This CDR3 comprises 13 residues. V lost 0 bases and J lost 0, with 3 bases in between. CDR1 is GTSNPN, CDR2 SVGIG, per germline (reference sequence). The CDR3 reads CAWSVLSGNTIYF. The CDR3 nucleotides are TGTGCCTGGAGTGTACTCTCTGGAAACACCATATATTTT.

The chain has TRBV19 and TRBJ1-1; maybe TRBD1 (5 bases). V lost 3 bases and J 10 bases, leaving 18 bases between the germline ends. Germline values: CDR1 LNHDA, CDR2 SQIVND (reference sequence). The CDR3 has 14 residues. The chain's CDR3 is CASSILAGPNGAFF. Written as DNA, the CDR3 is TGTGCCAGTAGTATTTTGGCGGGGCCTAATGGAGCTTTCTTT.

This clone showed up just once. The genes are TRBV7-6 and TRBJ1-1; D is possibly TRBD1 (6 bases). The CDR3 extends over 13 amino acids. Germline CDR1 reads SGHVS; CDR2 reads FNYEAQ. Trimming removed 5 bases from V and 7 bases from J, with 14 bases in between. The CDR3 DNA reads as TGTGCCAGCAGCGTTTACGCAGGGGATGAAGCTTTCTTT. Its protein is CASSVYAGDEAFF.

V is TRBV6-1 and J is TRBJ2-7; D ambiguous. With 1 base removed from V and 4 bases from J, the gap between germline ends came to 14 bases. There are 15 residues in the CDR3. Germline V gene data show CDR1 as MNHNS and CDR2 as SASEGT. CDR3 residues: CASSEVGTDLYEQYF. DNA for the CDR3: TGTGCCAGCAGTGAAGTGGGAACAGATTTATACGAGCAGTACTTC.

This clone was seen just once. Different DNA sequences within this sample yield the same CDR3. The V gene is TRBV2, the J gene TRBJ2-7, with D possibly matching TRBD2 (5 bases). The CDR3 contains 12 residues. The V gene's germline CDR1 is SNHLY and CDR2 FYNNEI. Trimming shortened V by 7 bases and J by 3 bases, and 10 bases separated the two germline ends. The CDR3 sequence: CASKGASYEQYF. In DNA, the CDR3 is TGTGCCAGCAAGGGAGCTAGCTACGAGCAGTACTTC. The full variable domain, rest sourced from reference TRBV2 and TRBJ2-7, is EPEVTQTPSHQVTQMGQEVILRCVPISNHLYFYWYRQILGQKVEFLVSFYNNEISEKSEIFDDQFSVERPDGSNFTLKIRSTKLEDSAMYFCASKGASYEQYFGPGTRLTVT.